This T cell receptor (beta chain) was identified in a study of OX40 agonist ivuxolimab in advanced cancers. TCRdb's table, derived via immunoSEQ multiplex PCR, lists solely in-frame clones and lacks some. The sample includes tens of thousands of clones, less than 95% of them seen just once. CDR1 is MNHNS, CDR2 SASEGT, per germline. J gave up 6 bases and V 6 bases, and 9 bases lay outside the gene matches. The length of the CDR3 is 15 residues. The chain links TRBV6-1 to TRBJ2-2; 8 bases are a match to TRBD1. Sequenced here: CD4+ or CD8+ T cells sorted from blood, sampled in a trial of the OX40 agonist ivuxolimab. This receptor was obtained from an adult with an advanced solid tumor such as melanoma, head and neck, liver or kidney cancer. The DNA of the CDR3 is TGTGCCAGCAGCGTACAGGGGGGATTGGCCGGGGAGCTGTTTTTT. Protein product: CASSVQGGLAGELFF.